This T cell receptor (beta chain) was identified during a study of T-cell memory formation after mild COVID-19. Findings and caveats of the study: Clones shrinking from day 15 to 85 showed even CD4/CD8 mixes; later expanders tilted CD4+.

TCRdb re-called the 5' RACE reads with MiXCR, one entry per CDR3 protein. The data hold hundreds of thousands of distinct CDR3 sequences, with 15% to 20% observed a single time. V dropped 8 bases and J dropped 2 bases, with 16 bases sitting between them. CDR3 length: 15 residues. A note on this clonotype: As yet, its antigen is unknown.

The genes are TRBV12-3 or TRBV12-4 and TRBJ2-1, with TRBD2 as a possible D gene (7 bases). The sample taken for sequencing was PBMCs or a T cell subset sorted from them (not recorded which). The clonotype was recovered from an adult woman who had mild COVID-19 (a few samples of this study predate the infection). Cell type and time point are not known. The CDR3 coding sequence is TGTGCCAGCTCCCTGGGGGGGCTCCCCTACAATGAGCAGTTCTTC. Its protein is CASSLGGLPYNEQFF.